This is a list of T cell receptor beta chains from one sample in a study of blood T cells in healthy people across ages. From the 5' RACE reads, TCRdb called clonotypes with MiXCR, one entry per CDR3 protein. The table records 1.6 million or so distinct CDR3 sequences, about 35% of them present only once. Sequenced sample: blood. All receptors come from a woman aged 25 to 39 in good health. The CDR3 runs from the conserved cysteine through the conserved F or W. The order of the fields is clone size, V gene, J gene, D gene, CDR3 protein, CDR3 DNA. A D gene is named only where the DNA matches it firmly. Clone size is stated in some rows and not others, as once, few, many or a class when expanded.

-	TRBV7-2	TRBJ1-2	-	CASSFHHWVANYGYTF	TGTGCCAGCAGCTTTCATCACTGGGTAGCTAACTATGGCTACACCTTC
-	TRBV27	TRBJ2-2	-	CTSSLSGELFF	TGTACCAGCAGTTTGTCTGGGGAGCTGTTTTTT
few	TRBV20-1	TRBJ2-5	TRBD2	CSTRLAGEGETQYF	TGCAGTACGCGACTAGCGGGGGAGGGAGAGACCCAGTACTTC
few	TRBV5-1	TRBJ2-3	-	CASNKGARQSTDTQYF	TGCGCCAGCAACAAAGGGGCCAGACAGAGCACAGATACGCAGTATTTT
many	TRBV29-1	TRBJ2-7	-	CSVEETGFGDEQYF	TGCAGCGTTGAAGAAACAGGGTTTGGGGACGAGCAGTACTTC
-	TRBV28	TRBJ2-1	TRBD2	CASSPPTSGIYNEQFF	TGTGCCAGTAGCCCTCCGACTAGCGGGATCTACAATGAGCAGTTCTTC
-	TRBV2	TRBJ2-1	-	CASSEAGTFPFGSYNEQFF	TGTGCCAGCAGTGAAGCCGGGACATTCCCCTTCGGCTCCTACAATGAGCAGTTCTTC
-	TRBV15	TRBJ2-6	-	CATRFAGANVLTF	TGTGCCACCAGGTTTGCTGGGGCCAACGTCCTGACTTTC
-	TRBV20-1	TRBJ2-7	TRBD1	CSATRGKGSYEQYF	TGCAGTGCTACCAGGGGGAAAGGGAGCTACGAGCAGTACTTC
-	TRBV6-1	TRBJ2-5	TRBD2	CASRPRGTSDETQYF	TGTGCCAGCAGGCCCAGAGGGACTAGCGATGAGACCCAGTACTTC
-	TRBV5-4	TRBJ2-1	TRBD2	CASSLVSGSQSEQFF	TGTGCCAGCAGCTTGGTCAGCGGGAGTCAAAGTGAGCAGTTCTTC
many	TRBV5-1	TRBJ2-7	-	CASSLDTGHSYEQYF	TGCGCCAGCAGCTTAGATACGGGACACTCCTACGAGCAGTACTTC
few	TRBV20-1	TRBJ2-1	TRBD1	CSATPRDRAYNEQFF	TGCAGTGCTACTCCCAGGGACAGGGCTTACAATGAGCAGTTCTTC
-	TRBV20-1	TRBJ2-7	TRBD2	CSATTGTSIADEQYF	TGCAGTGCTACCACAGGGACTAGTATAGCGGACGAGCAGTACTTC
few	TRBV20-1	TRBJ2-7	TRBD2	CSAPLAGRAYEQYF	TGCAGTGCCCCCCTAGCGGGTAGGGCCTACGAGCAGTACTTC
many	TRBV20-1	TRBJ2-3	TRBD2	CSARATSGAGDTQYF	TGCAGTGCTAGAGCGACTAGCGGGGCAGGGGATACGCAGTATTTT